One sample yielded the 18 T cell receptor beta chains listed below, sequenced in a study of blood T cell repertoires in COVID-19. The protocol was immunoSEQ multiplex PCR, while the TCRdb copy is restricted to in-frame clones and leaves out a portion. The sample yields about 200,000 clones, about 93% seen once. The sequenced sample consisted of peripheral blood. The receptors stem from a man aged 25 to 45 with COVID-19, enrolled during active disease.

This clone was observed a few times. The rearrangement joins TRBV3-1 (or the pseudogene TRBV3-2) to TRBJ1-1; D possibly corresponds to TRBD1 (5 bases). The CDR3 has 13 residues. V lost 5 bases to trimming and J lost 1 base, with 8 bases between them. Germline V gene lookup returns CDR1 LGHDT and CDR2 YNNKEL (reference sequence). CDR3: CASSYDRNTEAFF. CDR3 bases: TGTGCCAGCAGCTACGACAGGAACACTGAAGCTTTCTTT.

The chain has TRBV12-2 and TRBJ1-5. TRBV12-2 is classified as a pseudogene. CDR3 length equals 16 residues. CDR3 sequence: CASRYLDKGGQQPQHF. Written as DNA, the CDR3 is TGTGCAAGTCGCTATTTGGACAAGGGAGGTCAACAGCCCCAGCATTTT.

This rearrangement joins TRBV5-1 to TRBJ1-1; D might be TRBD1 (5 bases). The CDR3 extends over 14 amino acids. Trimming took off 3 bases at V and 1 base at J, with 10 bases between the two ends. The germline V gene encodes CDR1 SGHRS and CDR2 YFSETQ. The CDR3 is CASSSGLSNTEAFF. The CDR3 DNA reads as TGCGCCAGCAGCTCGGGACTGTCGAACACTGAAGCTTTCTTT.

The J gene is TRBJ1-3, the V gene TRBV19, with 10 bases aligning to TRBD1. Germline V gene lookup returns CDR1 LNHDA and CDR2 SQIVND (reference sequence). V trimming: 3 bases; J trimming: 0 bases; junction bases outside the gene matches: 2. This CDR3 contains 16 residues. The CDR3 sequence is CASSIWDRGSGNTIYF. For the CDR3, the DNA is TGTGCCAGTAGTATCTGGGACAGGGGCTCTGGAAACACCATATATTTT.

Written as DNA, the CDR3 is TGTGCCAGCAGCCCAAGACTAGCGGTGTACCAAGAGACCCAGTACTTC. This gives the protein CASSPRLAVYQETQYF. The chain couples TRBV5-6 to TRBJ2-5; 9 nucleotides match TRBD2. This CDR3 is 16 amino acids long. Germline V gene lookup returns CDR1 SGHDT and CDR2 YYEEEE. Trimming removed 4 bases from V and 0 bases from J; junction bases left unmatched: 7. Looking up the rest from reference TRBV5-6 and TRBJ2-5 gives the full variable domain: DAGVTQSPTHLIKTRGQQVTLRCSPKSGHDTVSWYQQALGQGPQFIFQYYEEEERQRGNFPDRFSGHQFPNYSSELNVNALLLGDSALYLCASSPRLAVYQETQYFGPGTRLLVL.

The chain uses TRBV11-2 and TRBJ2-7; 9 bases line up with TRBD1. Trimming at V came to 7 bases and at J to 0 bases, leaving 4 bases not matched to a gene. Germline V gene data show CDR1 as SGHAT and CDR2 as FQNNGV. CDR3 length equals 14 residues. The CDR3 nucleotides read TGTGCCAGCAAAGAACAGGGGGCCTCCTACGAGCAGTACTTC. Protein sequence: CASKEQGASYEQYF. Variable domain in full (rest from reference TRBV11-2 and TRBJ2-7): EAGVAQSPRYKIIEKRQSVAFWCNPISGHATLYWYQQILGQGPKLLIQFQNNGVVDDSQLPKDRFSAERLKGVDSTLKIQPAKLEDSAVYLCASKEQGASYEQYFGPGTRLTVT.

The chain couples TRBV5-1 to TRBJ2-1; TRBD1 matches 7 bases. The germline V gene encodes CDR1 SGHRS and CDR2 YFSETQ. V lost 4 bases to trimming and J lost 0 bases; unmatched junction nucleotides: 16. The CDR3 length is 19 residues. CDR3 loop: CASSLRIYRGVSSYNEQFF. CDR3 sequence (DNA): TGCGCCAGCAGCCTGAGAATTTACAGGGGCGTTAGCTCCTACAATGAGCAGTTCTTC.

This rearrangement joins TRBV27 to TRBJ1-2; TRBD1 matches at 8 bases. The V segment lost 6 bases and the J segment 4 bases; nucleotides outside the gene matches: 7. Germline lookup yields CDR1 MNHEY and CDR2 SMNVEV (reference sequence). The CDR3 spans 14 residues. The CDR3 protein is CASSQGAMTYGYTF. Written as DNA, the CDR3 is TGTGCCAGCAGCCAGGGGGCGATGACCTATGGCTACACCTTC.

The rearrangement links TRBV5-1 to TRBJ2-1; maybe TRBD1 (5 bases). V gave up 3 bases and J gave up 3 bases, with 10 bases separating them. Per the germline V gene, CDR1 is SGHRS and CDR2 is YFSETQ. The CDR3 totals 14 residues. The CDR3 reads CASSSLTDYNEQFF. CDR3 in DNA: TGCGCCAGCAGCTCCCTGACAGACTACAATGAGCAGTTCTTC.

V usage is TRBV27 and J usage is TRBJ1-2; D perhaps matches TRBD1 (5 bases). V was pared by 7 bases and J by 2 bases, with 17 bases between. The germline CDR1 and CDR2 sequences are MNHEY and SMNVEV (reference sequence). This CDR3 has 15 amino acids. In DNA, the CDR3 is TGTGCCAGCACTCAGGCCGGGCAGGGCAACTATGGCTACACCTTC. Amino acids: CASTQAGQGNYGYTF.

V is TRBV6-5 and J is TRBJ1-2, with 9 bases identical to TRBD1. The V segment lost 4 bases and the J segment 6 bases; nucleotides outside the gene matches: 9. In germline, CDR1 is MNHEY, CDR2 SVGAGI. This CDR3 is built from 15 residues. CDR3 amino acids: CASSSYRGLGDGYTF. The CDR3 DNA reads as TGTGCCAGCAGTTCCTACAGGGGGCTAGGGGATGGCTACACCTTC.

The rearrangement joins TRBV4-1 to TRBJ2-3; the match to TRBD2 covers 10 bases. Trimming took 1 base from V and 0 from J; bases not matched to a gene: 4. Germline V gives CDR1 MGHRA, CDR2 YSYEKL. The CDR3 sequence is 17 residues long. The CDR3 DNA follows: TGCGCCAGCAGCCAAGTTAGCGGGGGGTATAGCACAGATACGCAGTATTTT. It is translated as CASSQVSGGYSTDTQYF.

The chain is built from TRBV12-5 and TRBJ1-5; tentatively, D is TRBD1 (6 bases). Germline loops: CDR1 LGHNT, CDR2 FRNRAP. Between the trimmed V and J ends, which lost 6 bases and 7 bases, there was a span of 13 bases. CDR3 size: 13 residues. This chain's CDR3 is CASGGTQGQPQHF. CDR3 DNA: TGTGCTAGTGGGGGCACCCAGGGGCAGCCCCAGCATTTT.

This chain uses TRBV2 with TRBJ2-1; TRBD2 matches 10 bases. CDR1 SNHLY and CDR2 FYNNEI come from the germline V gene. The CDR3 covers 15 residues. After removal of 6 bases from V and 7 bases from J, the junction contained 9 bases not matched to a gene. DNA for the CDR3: TGTGCCAGCAGCAACGAGCTAGCGGGGGAAAATGAGCAGTTCTTC. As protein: CASSNELAGENEQFF.

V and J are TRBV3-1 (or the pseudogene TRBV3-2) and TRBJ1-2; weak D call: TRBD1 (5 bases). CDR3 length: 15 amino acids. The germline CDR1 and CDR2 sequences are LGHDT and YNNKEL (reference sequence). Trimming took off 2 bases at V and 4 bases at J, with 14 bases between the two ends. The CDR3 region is CASSQTVRQPYGYTF. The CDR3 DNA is TGTGCCAGCAGCCAAACCGTAAGACAGCCCTATGGCTACACCTTC.

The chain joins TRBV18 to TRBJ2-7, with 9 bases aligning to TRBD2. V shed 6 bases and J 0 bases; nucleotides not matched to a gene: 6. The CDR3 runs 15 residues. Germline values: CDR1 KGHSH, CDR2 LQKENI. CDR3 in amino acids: CASSLRGGSSYEQYF. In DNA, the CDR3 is TGTGCCAGCTCGCTGCGGGGGGGAAGCTCCTACGAGCAGTACTTC.

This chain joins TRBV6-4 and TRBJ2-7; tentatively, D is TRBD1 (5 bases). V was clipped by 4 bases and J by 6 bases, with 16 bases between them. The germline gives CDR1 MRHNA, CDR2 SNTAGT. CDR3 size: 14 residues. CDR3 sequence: CASSVETYTGEQYF. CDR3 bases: TGTGCCAGCAGTGTCGAAACCTATACAGGCGAGCAGTACTTC.

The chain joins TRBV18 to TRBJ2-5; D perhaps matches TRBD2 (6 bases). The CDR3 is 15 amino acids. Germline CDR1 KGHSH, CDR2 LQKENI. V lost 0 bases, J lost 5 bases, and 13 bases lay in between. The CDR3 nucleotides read TGTGCCAGCTCACCACCGAGTACTAGCTGGGAGACCCAGTACTTC. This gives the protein CASSPPSTSWETQYF.